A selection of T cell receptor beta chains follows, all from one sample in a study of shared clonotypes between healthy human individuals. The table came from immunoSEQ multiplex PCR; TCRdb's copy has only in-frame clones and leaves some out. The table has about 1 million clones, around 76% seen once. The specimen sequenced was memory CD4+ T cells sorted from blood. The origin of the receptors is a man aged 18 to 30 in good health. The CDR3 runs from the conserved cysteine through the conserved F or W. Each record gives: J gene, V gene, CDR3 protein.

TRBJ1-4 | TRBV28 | CASGEPGTGGEKLFF
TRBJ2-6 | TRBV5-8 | CASSFRVSGANVLTF
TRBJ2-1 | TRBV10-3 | CAISESSTTSYNEQFF
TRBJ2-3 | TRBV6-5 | CASQGAGLPDTQYF
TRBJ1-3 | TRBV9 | CASSVDVGNTIYF
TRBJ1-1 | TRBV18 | CASSPSGGRTEAFF
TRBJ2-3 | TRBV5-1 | CASSLASGASTDTQYF
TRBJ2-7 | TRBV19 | CASSTGQVASYEQYF
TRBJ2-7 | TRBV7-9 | CASSLGTGGPYEQYF
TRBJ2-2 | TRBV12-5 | CASGSRGHTGELFF
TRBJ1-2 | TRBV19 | CASRGQANGYTF
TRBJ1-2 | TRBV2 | CASSGDKNYGYTF
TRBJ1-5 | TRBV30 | CAWRGQGGNQPQHF
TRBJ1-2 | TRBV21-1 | CASSTETGGYTF
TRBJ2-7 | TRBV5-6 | CASSTGQEHEQYF